The T cell receptor beta chain described here comes from a study of blood T cell repertoires in COVID-19. As for the study in general: Samples of COVID-19 (acute and convalescent) were obtained from the United States, Italy and Spain. PBMCs, B-cell-depleted T cells, or T cells were the source of the cDNA or gDNA that made up the material.

Under the authors' procedure: The authors estimated nucleated cell counts from reference gene primer amplification. The protocol was immunoSEQ multiplex PCR, while the TCRdb copy is restricted to in-frame clones and leaves out a portion. From that table come the V and J calls and clone size; the DNA was used to work out D and trimming. The profile shows over 250,000 clones, about nine tenths of them singletons. The sample holds one count of this clone. Looked up from germline, CDR1 is PRHDT and CDR2 is FYEKMQ (reference sequence). This CDR3 is built from 15 residues. Trimming cost V 4 bases and J 6 bases; bases outside gene matches: 8.

The chain employs TRBV13 and TRBJ2-3; 9 bases are a match to TRBD1. The specimen sequenced was peripheral blood. The clonotype was recovered from an older woman with acute or convalescent COVID-19. The CDR3 here is CASSSRDRVTDTQYF. CDR3 in DNA: TGTGCCAGCAGCTCACGGGACAGGGTAACCGATACGCAGTATTTT.